Listed below are T cell receptor beta chains from one sample, sequenced in a study of blood T cell repertoires in COVID-19. TCRdb's copy holds only in-frame clones and misses some; the assay was immunoSEQ multiplex PCR. The sample carries more than 100,000 clones, about four fifths recorded once. Sequencing was done on a sample of peripheral blood. The origin of the receptors is a woman of 80 years or more with acute or convalescent COVID-19. Both conserved end residues are part of each CDR3. The D gene is left open where the match is weak. Clone size is given for some rows only: seen once, a few or many times, or a class if the clone is expanded.

v_gene,j_gene,d_gene,abundance,CDR3aa,CDR3nt
TRBV7-8,TRBJ1-1,.,.,CASSLRVLGGTEAFF,TGTGCCAGCAGCTTAAGGGTACTAGGGGGCACTGAAGCTTTCTTT
TRBV6-5,TRBJ2-3,.,.,CASSARDRDTQYF,TGTGCCAGCAGCGCTCGGGATCGAGATACGCAGTATTTT
TRBV5-1,TRBJ1-4,.,.,CASSLNPGGRTNEKLFF,TGCGCCAGCAGCTTAAACCCCGGGGGACGCACTAATGAAAAACTGTTTTTT
TRBV3-1/TRBV3-2,TRBJ1-5,.,.,CASSQDFSIRTVWGPQHF,TGTGCCAGCAGCCAAGATTTCTCTATCCGGACAGTCTGGGGGCCCCAGCATTTT
TRBV12-3/TRBV12-4,TRBJ1-1,.,.,CASSPTKRTEAFF,TGTGCCAGCAGTCCTACAAAGCGGACTGAAGCTTTCTTT
TRBV15,TRBJ2-3,TRBD2,.,CATSTRLAGTDTQYF,TGTGCCACCAGCACCCGACTAGCGGGCACAGATACGCAGTATTTT
TRBV7-9,TRBJ2-2,.,.,CASSGTGILAKENTGELFF,TGTGCCAGCAGTGGCACGGGAATCCTAGCCAAGGAAAACACCGGGGAGCTGTTTTTT
TRBV6-5,TRBJ1-1,TRBD1,.,CASNYRGRMNTEAFF,TGTGCCAGCAATTACAGGGGGCGGATGAACACTGAAGCTTTCTTT
TRBV5-5,TRBJ1-2,TRBD1,.,CASRPGQGAGNYGYTF,TGTGCCAGCAGGCCCGGACAGGGGGCTGGGAACTATGGCTACACCTTC
TRBV25-1,TRBJ2-3,TRBD1,once,CASRAPLGARGSTDTQYF,TGTGCCAGCAGAGCACCCCTAGGGGCCAGGGGGAGCACAGATACGCAGTATTTT
TRBV21-1,TRBJ2-6,.,.,CASSKHRGPGANVLTF,TGTGCCAGCAGCAAGCACAGGGGGCCTGGGGCCAACGTCCTGACTTTC
TRBV7-9,TRBJ1-4,.,.,CASSLYGVGEKLFF,TGTGCCAGCAGCTTATACGGGGTAGGGGAAAAACTGTTTTTT
TRBV7-2,TRBJ2-5,.,.,CASSQGRGRETQYF,TGTGCCAGCAGCCAAGGTAGAGGGCGAGAGACCCAGTACTTC
TRBV24-1,TRBJ1-6,TRBD1,.,CATSDRKGAGYSPLHF,TGTGCCACCAGTGATCGGAAGGGGGCTGGGTATTCACCCCTCCACTTT
TRBV10-1,TRBJ2-5,TRBD2,.,CASSESRLAGGLSGQTQYF,TGCGCCAGCAGTGAGTCACGACTAGCGGGAGGGCTCTCGGGGCAGACCCAGTACTTC
TRBV19,TRBJ1-2,.,.,CASSIGGYSYGYTF,TGTGCCAGTAGTATAGGAGGGTATTCCTATGGCTACACCTTC
TRBV6-5,TRBJ1-3,TRBD1,.,CASSLQGLPGNTIYF,TGTGCCAGCAGCCTACAGGGGCTCCCTGGAAACACCATATATTTT
TRBV5-1,TRBJ2-2,.,.,CASAVTRGETELFF,TGCGCCAGCGCCGTGACTAGAGGGGAAACAGAGCTGTTTTTT
TRBV9,TRBJ2-1,.,.,CASSARQEYNEQFF,TGTGCCAGCAGCGCCCGACAGGAATACAATGAGCAGTTCTTC
TRBV7-2,TRBJ2-2,.,once,CASSLEIPRLAAKTGELFF,TGTGCCAGCAGCTTAGAAATCCCCCGCTTAGCGGCTAAAACCGGGGAGCTGTTTTTT
TRBV18,TRBJ1-4,.,.,CASGLDGQNGKLFF,TGTGCCAGCGGACTGGACGGACAGAATGGAAAACTGTTTTTT
TRBV5-5,TRBJ2-5,.,.,CASSQVWETQYF,TGTGCCAGCAGTCAGGTTTGGGAGACCCAGTACTTC
TRBV29-1,TRBJ1-2,.,.,CSVEPSGAYGYTF,TGCAGCGTTGAACCGTCAGGGGCCTATGGCTACACCTTC
TRBV27,TRBJ1-2,.,.,CASSWGRGNGYTF,TGTGCCAGCAGCTGGGGGAGGGGGAATGGCTACACCTTC
TRBV6-1,TRBJ2-1,TRBD2,.,CASSGATSGVYNEQFF,TGTGCCAGCAGTGGCGCGACTAGCGGGGTATACAATGAGCAGTTCTTC
TRBV19,TRBJ2-3,.,.,CASSIGPGRTQYF,TGTGCCAGTAGTATAGGGCCAGGGAGGACGCAGTATTTT
TRBV6-5,TRBJ2-7,.,once,CATNSGHRDEQYF,TGTGCCACCAATTCGGGACACCGTGACGAGCAGTACTTC
TRBV29-1,TRBJ2-3,.,.,CSVERGWVDTQYF,TGCAGCGTTGAGAGAGGGTGGGTAGATACGCAGTATTTT
TRBV5-4,TRBJ2-1,TRBD1,.,CASSLTGTGAYNEQFF,TGTGCCAGCAGCTTGACCGGGACAGGGGCCTACAATGAGCAGTTCTTC
TRBV30,TRBJ2-7,TRBD2,.,CAWSPGGRAGEQYF,TGTGCCTGGAGCCCCGGCGGGAGGGCGGGCGAGCAGTACTTC
TRBV30,TRBJ2-5,TRBD2,few,CAWTRGTRRGQETQYF,TGTGCCTGGACCCGGGGGACTAGAAGAGGACAAGAGACCCAGTACTTC